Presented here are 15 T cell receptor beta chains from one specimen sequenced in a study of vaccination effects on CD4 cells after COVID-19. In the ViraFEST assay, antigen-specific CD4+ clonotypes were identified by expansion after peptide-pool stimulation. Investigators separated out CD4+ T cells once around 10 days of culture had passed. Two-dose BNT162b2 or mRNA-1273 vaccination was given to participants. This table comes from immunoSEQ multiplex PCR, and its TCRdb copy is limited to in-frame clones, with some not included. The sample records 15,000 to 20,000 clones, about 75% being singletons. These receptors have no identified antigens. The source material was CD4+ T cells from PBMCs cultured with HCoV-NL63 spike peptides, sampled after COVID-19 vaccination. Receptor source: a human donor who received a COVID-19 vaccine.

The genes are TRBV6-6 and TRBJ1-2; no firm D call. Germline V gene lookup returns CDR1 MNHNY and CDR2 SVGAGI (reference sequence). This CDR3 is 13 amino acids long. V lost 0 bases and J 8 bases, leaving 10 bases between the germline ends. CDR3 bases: TGTGCCAGCAGTTACTCAGGGTTTCGCGGCTACACCTTC. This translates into CASSYSGFRGYTF.

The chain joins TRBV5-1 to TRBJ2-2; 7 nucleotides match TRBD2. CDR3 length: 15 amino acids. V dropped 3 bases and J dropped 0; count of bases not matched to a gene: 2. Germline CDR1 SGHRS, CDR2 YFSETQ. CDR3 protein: CASSSGLANTGELFF. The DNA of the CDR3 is TGCGCCAGCAGCTCCGGACTAGCGAACACCGGGGAGCTGTTTTTT.

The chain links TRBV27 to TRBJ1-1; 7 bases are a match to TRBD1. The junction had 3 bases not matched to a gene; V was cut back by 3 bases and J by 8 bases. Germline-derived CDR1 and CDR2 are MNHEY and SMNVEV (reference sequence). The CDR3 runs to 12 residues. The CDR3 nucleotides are TGTGCCAGCAGTTTCCCCAGGGGGGAAGCTTTCTTT. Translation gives CASSFPRGEAFF.

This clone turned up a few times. This CDR3 is CASSQDMTSGGKYF. CDR3 DNA: TGCGCCAGCAGCCAAGATATGACTAGCGGGGGGAAGTACTTC. This sequence joins TRBV4-3 and TRBJ2-7; TRBD2 matches at 13 bases. The CDR3 is made up of 14 amino acids. Trimming at V came to 0 bases and at J to 11 bases, leaving 4 bases not matched to a gene. Per germline, CDR1 LGHNA and CDR2 YSLEER.

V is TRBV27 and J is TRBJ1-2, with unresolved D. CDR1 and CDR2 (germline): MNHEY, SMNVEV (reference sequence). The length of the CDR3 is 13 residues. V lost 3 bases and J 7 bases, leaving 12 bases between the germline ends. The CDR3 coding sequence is TGTGCCAGCAGTTTGGAGGGATTCGGTGGCTACACCTTC. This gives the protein CASSLEGFGGYTF.

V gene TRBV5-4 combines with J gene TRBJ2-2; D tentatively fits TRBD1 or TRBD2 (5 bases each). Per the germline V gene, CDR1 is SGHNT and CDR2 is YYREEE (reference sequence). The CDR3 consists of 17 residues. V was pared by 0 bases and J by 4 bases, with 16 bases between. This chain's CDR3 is CASSLDGRGGGTGELFF. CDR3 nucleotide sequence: TGTGCCAGCAGCTTGGATGGTAGGGGTGGAGGCACCGGGGAGCTGTTTTTT. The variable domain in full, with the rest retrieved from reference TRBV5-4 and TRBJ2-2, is ETGVTQSPTHLIKTRGQQVTLRCSSQSGHNTVSWYQQALGQGPQFIFQYYREEENGRGNFPPRFSGLQFPNYSSELNVNALELDDSALYLCASSLDGRGGGTGELFFGEGSRLTVL.

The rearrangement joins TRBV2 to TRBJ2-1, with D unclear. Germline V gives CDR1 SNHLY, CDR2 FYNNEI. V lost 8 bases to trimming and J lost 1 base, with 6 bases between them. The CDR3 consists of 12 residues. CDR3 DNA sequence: TGTGCCAGCGGAAGATCCTACAATGAGCAGTTCTTC. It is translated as CASGRSYNEQFF.

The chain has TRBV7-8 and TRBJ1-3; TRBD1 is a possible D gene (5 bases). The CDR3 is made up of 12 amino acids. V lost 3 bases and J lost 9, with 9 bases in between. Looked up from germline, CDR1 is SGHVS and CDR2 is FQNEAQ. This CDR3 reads CASSFSGGTIYF. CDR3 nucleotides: TGTGCCAGCAGCTTCAGCGGGGGCACCATATATTTT.

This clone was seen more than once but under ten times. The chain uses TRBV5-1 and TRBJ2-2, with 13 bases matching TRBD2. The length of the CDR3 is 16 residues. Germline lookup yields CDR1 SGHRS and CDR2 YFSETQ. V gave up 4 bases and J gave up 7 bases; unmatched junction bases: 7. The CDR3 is CASSPGLAGVGGELFF. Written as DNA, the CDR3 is TGCGCCAGCAGCCCAGGACTAGCGGGAGTTGGCGGGGAGCTGTTTTTT.

The CDR3 sequence: CASSPGTGGANVLTF. CDR3 coding DNA: TGCGCCAGCAGCCCAGGGACGGGAGGGGCCAACGTCCTGACTTTC. The V gene is TRBV5-1, the J gene TRBJ2-6, with D perhaps given as TRBD1 or TRBD2 (5 bases each). The length of the CDR3 is 15 residues. Germline values: CDR1 SGHRS, CDR2 YFSETQ. Trimming pared 4 bases from V and 4 bases from J, leaving 12 bases between.

The CDR3 DNA sequence: TGTGCCACCAGCAGAGATCCGACCCCCACAGATACGCAGTATTTT. It yields the protein CATSRDPTPTDTQYF. The chain combines TRBV15 with TRBJ2-3; D is undetermined. The CDR3 is 15 amino acids. Trimming took 0 bases from V and 2 from J, leaving 9 bases between them. The germline V gene encodes CDR1 LNHNV and CDR2 YYDKDF (reference sequence).

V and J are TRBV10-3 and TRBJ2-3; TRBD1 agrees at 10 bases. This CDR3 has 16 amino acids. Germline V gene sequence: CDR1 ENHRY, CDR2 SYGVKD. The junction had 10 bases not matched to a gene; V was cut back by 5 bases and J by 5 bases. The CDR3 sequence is CAISSRGQGGGDTQYF. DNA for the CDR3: TGTGCCATCAGTTCCCGAGGACAGGGGGGGGGAGATACGCAGTATTTT.

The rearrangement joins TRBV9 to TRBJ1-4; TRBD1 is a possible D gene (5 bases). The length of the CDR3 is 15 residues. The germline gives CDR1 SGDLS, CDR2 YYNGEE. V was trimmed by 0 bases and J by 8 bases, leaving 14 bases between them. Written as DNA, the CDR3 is TGTGCCAGCAGCGTAGGCGGCAGGGAAGGAGAAAAACTGTTTTTT. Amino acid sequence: CASSVGGREGEKLFF.

The CDR3, as DNA: TGTGCCAGCAGCTTGGATGGTAGCGTCTCTGGAAACACCATATATTTT. It translates to CASSLDGSVSGNTIYF. The V call is TRBV5-4, the J call TRBJ1-3, with D uncertain. The CDR3 extends over 16 amino acids. V was trimmed by 0 bases and J by 0 bases, leaving 10 bases between them. Germline assignment: CDR1 SGHNT and CDR2 YYREEE (reference sequence).

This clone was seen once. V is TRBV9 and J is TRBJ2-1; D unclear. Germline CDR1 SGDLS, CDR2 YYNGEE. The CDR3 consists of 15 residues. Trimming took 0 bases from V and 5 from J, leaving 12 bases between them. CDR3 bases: TGTGCCAGCAGCGTAGGAACCCTGGTCAACAATGAGCAGTTCTTC. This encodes CASSVGTLVNNEQFF. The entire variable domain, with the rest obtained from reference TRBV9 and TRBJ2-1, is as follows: DSGVTQTPKHLITATGQRVTLRCSPRSGDLSVYWYQQSLDQGLQFLIQYYNGEERAKGNILERFSAQQFPDLHSELNLSSLELGDSALYFCASSVGTLVNNEQFFGPGTRLTVL.